This section outlines one TCR beta chain sequence together with its context. Its antigen remains undetermined. No much larger clone exists at a distance of one base, and base qualities are not known. Genomic DNA was extracted from sorted cells for sequencing of the TCRbeta CDR3 region. The immunoSEQ Assay was used to sequence the TCRbeta CDR3 regions. What TCRdb holds here is the immuneACCESS table cut down to in-frame rearrangements. Part of the clones is not present; checked against another copy, under half of the missing clones reflect an unresolved V gene, and the others are unexplained. The sample table lists around 100,000 clones, roughly 87% of them with a count of one. The ten largest clonotypes hold around 0.3% of the sample. This record comes from a study of OX40 agonist ivuxolimab in advanced cancers. Regarding the study in general: Ivuxolimab was an agonistic, fully human IgG2 monoclonal antibody directed against OX40 (CD134), a costimulatory receptor. Of the roughly 51 patients in dose escalation, approximately 20 had hepatocellular carcinoma, about 15 had melanoma, 9 had renal cell carcinoma and 9 had head and neck cancer. Intravenous ivuxolimab was administered to patients every 2 weeks at six dose levels: 0.01, 0.1, 0.3, 1.5, 3 and 10 mg/kg. The purpose of peripheral TCRbeta sequencing was to test whether ivuxolimab changed TCR sequence diversity and led to clonal T-cell expansion. A male proportion of around 80% and a mean age of 60 years, ranging from roughly 23 to 90, were recorded for the dose-escalation cohort. Patients were allowed to have had prior anti-PD-1, anti-PD-L1 or anti-CTLA-4 therapy, and roughly 40% of the dose-escalation patients had previously received checkpoint inhibitors. Partial responses occurred in three dose-escalation patients, of whom one had hepatocellular carcinoma and two had cutaneous melanoma. The monotherapy dose-escalation portion (N of about 50 patients) of the phase I ivuxolimab trial is reported in the paper. General findings and caveats noted by the study authors: Low levels of normalized T-cell clonal expansion were also seen in some patients who did not respond. After ivuxolimab, CD8+ T cells had more expanded clones than CD4+ T cells on average. At doses from 0.1 to 3.0 mg/kg, clonal expansion was seen in both CD4+ and CD8+ blood T cells between baseline and week 6. In the 0.1-3.0 mg/kg groups, partial responders were among the patients with the lowest normalized peripheral clonal expansion, particularly in CD8+ T cells. Which antigens the clonally expanded peripheral T cells were specific for was not determined.

The trial excluded patients who had a history of autoimmune disease or who were on systemic immunosuppression. In every dose cohort, peripheral blood was drawn for TCR sequencing at baseline, cycle 4 day 1, and cycle 7 day 1. The samples were drawn from a first-in-human, open-label, multicenter phase I dose-escalation trial of ivuxolimab. Adults with locally advanced or metastatic head and neck squamous cell, hepatocellular, melanoma or renal cell carcinoma were enrolled in the trial. Before TCR sequencing, CD4+ and CD8+ T cells were separately sorted from peripheral blood. CDR1 LGHNA and CDR2 YSLEER are derived from the germline V gene. V is reduced by 7 bases and J by 0 bases, leaving a spacing of 13 bases between them. The CDR3 goes from the cysteine to the phenylalanine over 16 residues. The DNA shown is the 48-base CDR3, in frame from base 1.

Recombination joined TRBV4-3 with TRBJ1-6; the D segment cannot be called with confidence. The receptor was isolated from an adult with an advanced solid tumor such as melanoma, head and neck, liver or kidney cancer. The specimen comprised CD4+ or CD8+ T cells sorted from blood, sampled in a trial of the OX40 agonist ivuxolimab. The CDR3 corresponds to CASTFSRSSYNSPLHF. The DNA reads as follows: TGCGCCAGCACCTTCTCGAGGAGCTCCTATAATTCACCCCTCCACTTT.